This T cell receptor (beta chain) appears in the sequencing data of a study of blood T cell repertoires in COVID-19. In the study overall: Spain, Italy and the United States supplied samples that represented acute and convalescent COVID-19. PBMCs, B-cell-depleted T cells, or T cells were the source of the cDNA or gDNA that made up the material.

The germline V gene encodes CDR1 GTSNPN and CDR2 SVGIG (reference sequence). The CDR3 length is 12 residues. V gave up 7 bases and J gave up 4 bases; unmatched junction bases: 4. Seattle patients were enrolled while actively infected and followed longitudinally. In the original processing: Cell counts per sample came from amplifying reference gene primers. Data came from immunoSEQ multiplex PCR; TCRdb stores just in-frame clones and leaves some out. That table is the source of V, J and clone size, and D and trimming were worked out from the DNA. The sample holds 130,000 or so clones; roughly 84% are singletons and the top ten take under 10%.

This TCR was sampled from a young man with COVID-19, enrolled during active disease. This chain uses TRBV30 with TRBJ2-5, with 9 bases aligning to TRBD1. Sequencing was performed on peripheral blood. The CDR3 here is CASETGGETQYF. CDR3 sequence (DNA): TGTGCCTCCGAGACAGGGGGAGAGACCCAGTACTTC.